A selection of T cell receptor beta chains follows, all from one sample in a study of cytomegalovirus exposure and HLA in healthy donors. Here immunoSEQ multiplex PCR was the method, and the copy in TCRdb shows in-frame clones only, minus some. The sample has around 150,000 clones, about 90% seen once; the top ten hold roughly 3%. The specimen sequenced was PBMCs. The origin of the receptors is a woman aged 18-29 years in good health and CMV-seropositive. Each CDR3 is given with its conserved first and last residue. Fields, in order: CDR3 DNA, CDR3 protein, clone size, J gene, V gene, D gene. A D gene is named only where the DNA matches it firmly. Size values are once, few and many counts, or a class for expanded clones, and some rows have none.

DNA: TGTGCCAGCAGCTCTCGGGGTTGGCAGGAGTTCTTC
CDR3: CASSSRGWQEFF
size: many
J: TRBJ2-1
V: TRBV14
D: -

DNA: TGTGCCAGCAGCTTTCATACTAGCCATGAGACCCAGTACTTC
CDR3: CASSFHTSHETQYF
size: -
J: TRBJ2-5
V: TRBV5-4
D: -

DNA: TGTGCTAGTGGTTTTAGCGGGGGGCTTCAAGAGACCCAGTACTTC
CDR3: CASGFSGGLQETQYF
size: -
J: TRBJ2-5
V: TRBV12-5
D: TRBD2

DNA: TGTGCCAGCAGCGTGGGACTAGCGGGAGGAAGAGCTGGGTACAATGAGCAGTTCTTC
CDR3: CASSVGLAGGRAGYNEQFF
size: -
J: TRBJ2-1
V: TRBV9
D: TRBD2

DNA: TGTGCCAGCAGCCAAGAAACCACTAGCGGGAGTCTATATACGCAGTATTTT
CDR3: CASSQETTSGSLYTQYF
size: -
J: TRBJ2-3
V: TRBV4-2
D: TRBD2

DNA: TGTGCCAGTGTGACAGGGGGCTCTGGAAACACCATATATTTT
CDR3: CASVTGGSGNTIYF
size: -
J: TRBJ1-3
V: TRBV28
D: TRBD1

DNA: TGTGCCAGCAGTTTGGGACAGCCGACCCCTGTAGATACGCAGTATTTT
CDR3: CASSLGQPTPVDTQYF
size: -
J: TRBJ2-3
V: TRBV27
D: TRBD1

DNA: TGTGCCAGCAGTTACGCCGACAGGCCACATCAGCCCCAGCATTTT
CDR3: CASSYADRPHQPQHF
size: -
J: TRBJ1-5
V: TRBV6-6
D: -

DNA: TGTGCCAGCAGTGACGGGGGACTCGACTCAAATGAGCAGTTCTTC
CDR3: CASSDGGLDSNEQFF
size: once
J: TRBJ2-1
V: TRBV6-4
D: -

DNA: TGTGCCAGCAGCTTAAGAACCAGCTACGAGCAGTACTTC
CDR3: CASSLRTSYEQYF
size: -
J: TRBJ2-7
V: TRBV7-9
D: -

DNA: TGTGCCAGCAGTGACCCGGGACTAGCGGGAGGGAAACGCACAGATACGCAGTATTTT
CDR3: CASSDPGLAGGKRTDTQYF
size: -
J: TRBJ2-3
V: TRBV2
D: TRBD2

DNA: TGTGCAAGTCGCTTTCGACAGGGGAGCTATGGCTACACCTTC
CDR3: CASRFRQGSYGYTF
size: -
J: TRBJ1-2
V: TRBV12-2
D: -

DNA: TGTGCCAGCTCCCCGGGACTAGCGGGGTCAGATACGCAGTATTTT
CDR3: CASSPGLAGSDTQYF
size: -
J: TRBJ2-3
V: TRBV18
D: TRBD2

DNA: TGTGCCAGCACAAAGGAGGGGCGGACCTGGGAGACCCAGTACTTC
CDR3: CASTKEGRTWETQYF
size: -
J: TRBJ2-5
V: TRBV6-5
D: -

DNA: TGCGCCAGCAGCTTGGATAGCTGGAATGAGCAGTTCTTC
CDR3: CASSLDSWNEQFF
size: -
J: TRBJ2-1
V: TRBV5-1
D: -

DNA: TGTGCCAGCAGTCCCCGCCGCAGGGGGCGGTTAGACCAGTACTTC
CDR3: CASSPRRRGRLDQYF
size: -
J: TRBJ2-5
V: TRBV6-5
D: TRBD1

DNA: TGTGCCAGCAGGGACTCGACAGGGGCGCCAGGCTACACCTTC
CDR3: CASRDSTGAPGYTF
size: -
J: TRBJ1-2
V: TRBV6-1
D: TRBD1

DNA: TGTGCCAGCAGAGGCATGGTAGCGGGAGACCACGAGCAGTACTTC
CDR3: CASRGMVAGDHEQYF
size: -
J: TRBJ2-7
V: TRBV6-4
D: TRBD2

DNA: TGTGCCAGTAGTTCCCCTGGACAGACCTACGAGCAGTACTTC
CDR3: CASSSPGQTYEQYF
size: -
J: TRBJ2-7
V: TRBV19
D: -

DNA: TGTGCCAGCAGATCCCGCGATCGGGGAGGCGCAGATACGCAGTATTTT
CDR3: CASRSRDRGGADTQYF
size: -
J: TRBJ2-3
V: TRBV7-2
D: -

DNA: TGCGCCAGCAGAACCGGGTCGGACACCGGGGAGCTGTTTTTT
CDR3: CASRTGSDTGELFF
size: once
J: TRBJ2-2
V: TRBV5-1
D: -

DNA: TGCGCCAGCAGCTTGGTCCCGGGCTCCTACAATGAGCAGTTCTTC
CDR3: CASSLVPGSYNEQFF
size: -
J: TRBJ2-1
V: TRBV5-1
D: -

DNA: TGTGCCAGCAGTGAAGGACAGGGGGGTCGGCCCCAGCATTTT
CDR3: CASSEGQGGRPQHF
size: -
J: TRBJ1-5
V: TRBV2
D: TRBD1

DNA: TGTGCCTGGAGTGTAAGCGGGATGGGATACAATGAGCAGTTCTTC
CDR3: CAWSVSGMGYNEQFF
size: -
J: TRBJ2-1
V: TRBV30
D: TRBD2

DNA: TGTGCCAGCAGTTTGACAGGGGGAAACATTCAGTACTTC
CDR3: CASSLTGGNIQYF
size: -
J: TRBJ2-4
V: TRBV27
D: TRBD1

DNA: TGTGCCAGCAGTGCCCCGGACTTCTACAATGAGCAGTTCTTC
CDR3: CASSAPDFYNEQFF
size: -
J: TRBJ2-1
V: TRBV28
D: -

DNA: TGTGCCAGCAGCGCTCAGCGGGGGGCCGCCTACGAGCAGTACTTC
CDR3: CASSAQRGAAYEQYF
size: -
J: TRBJ2-7
V: TRBV2
D: TRBD2

DNA: TGTGCCAGCAGCTTGGTCGGGAACCCCAATTCACCCCTCCACTTT
CDR3: CASSLVGNPNSPLHF
size: -
J: TRBJ1-6
V: TRBV7-2
D: -

DNA: TGTGCCAGCAGCTTCGGGACTAGCGGCTCCTACAATGAGCAGTTCTTC
CDR3: CASSFGTSGSYNEQFF
size: -
J: TRBJ2-1
V: TRBV5-4
D: TRBD2

DNA: TGTGCCAGTAGTATGAGCGGGGCCTCCTACAATGAGCAGTTCTTC
CDR3: CASSMSGASYNEQFF
size: -
J: TRBJ2-1
V: TRBV19
D: TRBD2

DNA: TGTGCCAGCAGTTCCCCCCGTACAGGGGACACTGAAGCTTTCTTT
CDR3: CASSSPRTGDTEAFF
size: -
J: TRBJ1-1
V: TRBV28
D: TRBD1

DNA: TGCGCCAGCAGCCAAGGGGGGCGGACAGACCACAAGGGAGAGACCCAGTACTTC
CDR3: CASSQGGRTDHKGETQYF
size: -
J: TRBJ2-5
V: TRBV4-3
D: -

DNA: TGTGCCAGCAGCCCAGATGGGGGGTCTAGCACAGATACGCAGTATTTT
CDR3: CASSPDGGSSTDTQYF
size: -
J: TRBJ2-3
V: TRBV9
D: -

DNA: TGTGCCTGGAACCGACAGGAGGACACTGAAGCTTTCTTT
CDR3: CAWNRQEDTEAFF
size: -
J: TRBJ1-1
V: TRBV30
D: -

DNA: TGCAGCGTGAGAAACTACGAGCAGTACTTC
CDR3: CSVRNYEQYF
size: -
J: TRBJ2-7
V: TRBV29-1
D: -

DNA: TGTGCCAGCAGTCCTCCCCAACTATCGGTCTCTGGGGCCAACGTCCTGACTTTC
CDR3: CASSPPQLSVSGANVLTF
size: once
J: TRBJ2-6
V: TRBV28
D: -